This T cell receptor beta chain comes out of a study of shared clonotypes between healthy human individuals (dated by TCRdb to the early 2020s). Study-level background: Two women and three men aged 18 to 49 years were included in the cohort. Different laboratories and diverse techniques were used to prepare libraries and sequence TCR repertoires, to increase sequencing depth and limit assay-specific biases. Per donor, leukapheresis produced somewhere between about 0.9 and 9 billion PBMCs. To estimate repertoire size and how much clonotype sharing occurs between individuals, the study deeply sequenced the blood TCR repertoires of about five healthy adults. The paper as a whole reports these results and caveats: Pairwise subsampling indicated that sequencing depth was expected to affect the degree of clonotype sharing among donors. Sampling was restricted to blood, and TCR repertoires in tissue are likely to differ from TCR repertoires in blood. The genetic and exposure-history diversity represented was limited by the small number of donors.

The CDR3 holds 14 amino acids from the cysteine to the phenylalanine. Only CDR3 DNA remains: 42 bases, in frame from the first base. CDR1 and CDR2 (SQVTM, ANQGSEA) derive from the germline V gene. Details on this clone: Its antigen remains undetermined. This probably arose from a read error, given a far larger clone one base away.

Using the deep immunoSEQ assay, multiplex PCR amplified TCR CDR3 regions from genomic DNA. Extracted genomic DNA from each cell subset was spread evenly across all wells of several immunoSEQ 96-well plates, with each plate serving as a replicate. For unsorted PBMC, roughly 0.3 ug genomic DNA, equal to 30,000 or so T cell genomes, was loaded into each replicate PCR. Unsorted PBMC genomic DNA was sequenced across ten immunoSEQ deep assay plates. Purified libraries were quantified with a Qubit 3.0 fluorometer, sized on a Bioanalyzer 2100, and re-quantified with the KAPA Library Quantification kit. Each immunoSEQ 96-well plate was sequenced on its own single-read 150-cycle Illumina NextSeq 550 flow cell. In the paper's pipeline: The immunoSEQ output contained only junctional sequences without quality scores, so filtering could not match that applied to full-length reads. Sequences were annotated with PyIR, a Python wrapper for IgBLAST v1.9, using IMGT germline references to assign V/J genes and CDR3. Any read was removed if the V/J assignment was weak (E-value above 1e-6), the CDR3 was missing, or the read contained stop codons, out-of-frame junctions, or ambiguous translated residues. V3J clonotypes were defined by identical inferred V gene, J gene, and CDR3 amino acid sequence. The percentage overlap between two repertoires was calculated by dividing the number of shared unique clonotypes by the size of the smaller repertoire. Repertoire richness was assessed with RTK rarefaction, the Chao1 estimator, and Recon v2.1 estimates of unobserved clonotypes. Here the immuneACCESS table is served through TCRdb, limited to in-frame sequences with V and J called. Missing clones are a known gap in these copies; in checked studies unresolved V genes cover under half, and the rest lacks a known reason. The V and J calls and clone size come from that table; D and trimming were worked out from the DNA. Counted in this sample were about 500,000 clones; roughly 80% of them appeared once. The ten largest clones add up to more than 10% of the sample.

The donors were healthy, HIV-negative adults who had no recently reported acute infections or vaccinations. Only Caucasian adults living in Nashville, Tennessee, USA were represented among the donors. For unsorted samples, about 85 million PBMCs were counted and genomic DNA was extracted with the QIAamp DNA Blood Mini kit. Blood was collected by leukapheresis, and PBMCs were isolated by Ficoll-Histopaque density gradient centrifugation and then cryopreserved in liquid nitrogen vapor phase. The sequence is built from TRBV29-1 and TRBJ2-1, with TRBD2 identical over 7 junction bases. The sequence was obtained from a woman aged 40 to 49 in good health. Some clones in this sample may be carry-over from other donors' samples. The sequenced sample consisted of PBMCs. The CDR3 region: CSVVRGAGANERFF. The base sequence is TGCAGCGTTGTTAGGGGCGCGGGAGCGAATGAGCGGTTCTTC.